This T cell receptor (beta chain) emerged from a study of molecular identifiers for immune sequencing clone quantification. Sorted naive CD8 T cells were those defined as CD8+CD4-CCR7+CD45RA+. Study-level points and caveats: Spike-in Jurkat TCR RNA from a single cell reportedly registered among approximately 1.1 million naive cells. Clones above 20 RNA copies held over 98% of effector molecules, under 1% in naive cells.

This clonotype has just one count. Its antigen is currently unknown. Given a much more abundant clone one base away, this may be a read error. Germline CDR1 and CDR2: KGHDR and SFDVKD. The CDR3 contains 13 residues. Methods described previously were used for bulk TCR libraries, and listed TCR primers were applied. TCRdb re-called the PCR reads with MiXCR, one entry per CDR3 protein. The repertoire includes 400,000 to 600,000 distinct CDR3 sequences, roughly 25% of them detected once, and around 0.79% sits in the top ten. Sequenced input: naive CD8+ T cells from blood, with Jurkat cell RNA spiked in. As to subset: FACS-sorted CD8+CD4-CCR7+CD45RA+ naive T cells. The chain couples TRBV24-1 to TRBJ2-1; tentative D call: TRBD1 (6 bases). The clonotype originates from a human donor in good health. Some libraries in this study had Jurkat cell RNA spiked in. CDR3 nucleotides: TGTGCCTCTGGACAGCCTCCCTACGATGAGCAGTTCTTC. It codes for CASGQPPYDEQFF.